The 3 T cell receptor beta chains below all came from one sample that was sequenced in a study of OX40 agonist ivuxolimab in advanced cancers. The repertoire was sequenced with immunoSEQ multiplex PCR; TCRdb's copy has only in-frame clones and lacks some. Here the sample spans 62,000 or so clones, approximately 86% being singletons. The input for sequencing was CD4+ or CD8+ T cells sorted from blood, taken in a trial of the OX40 agonist ivuxolimab. These receptor sequences come from an adult with an advanced solid tumor such as melanoma, head and neck, liver or kidney cancer.

The rearrangement uses TRBV18 and TRBJ1-4, with D uncertain. The germline V and J ends were trimmed by 3 bases and 8 bases, with 10 bases remaining between them. The V gene's germline CDR1 is KGHSH and CDR2 LQKENI. The CDR3 runs 13 residues. CDR3 in amino acids: CASSPRLGEKLFF. The DNA of the CDR3 is TGTGCCAGCTCACCCCGACTTGGGGAAAAACTGTTTTTT.

This clone was observed once. The rearrangement links TRBV18 to TRBJ2-5, with a tentative D call TRBD2 (5 bases). With 3 bases removed from V and 4 bases from J, the gap between germline ends came to 15 bases. The CDR3 extends over 15 amino acids. From germline, CDR1 is KGHSH and CDR2 LQKENI. CDR3 amino acids: CASSPPRDRGETQYF. The CDR3 DNA reads TGTGCCAGCTCACCCCCGCGTGACCGGGGAGAGACCCAGTACTTC.

The V and J genes are TRBV7-2 and TRBJ2-7; 8 bases agree with TRBD2. Germline values: CDR1 SGHTA, CDR2 FQGNSA. J gave up 3 bases and V 1 base, and 5 bases lay outside the gene matches. The CDR3 spans 15 residues. The CDR3 is CASSLDTSGNYEQYF. Written as DNA, the CDR3 is TGTGCCAGCAGCTTAGATACTAGCGGAAACTACGAGCAGTACTTC.